This T cell receptor (beta chain) was captured in a study of CD8 T cells in Susac syndrome. Roughly 0.45 to 1 ug RNA was reverse transcribed with random hexamers. TCRdb recomputed calls from the immunoSEQ multiplex PCR reads with MiXCR, one row per CDR3 protein. The sample lists approximately 280,000 distinct CDR3 sequences, approximately 84% occurring once. The CDR3 consists of 11 residues. Per germline, CDR1 SGHDN and CDR2 FVKESK. Trimming removed 6 bases at V and 8 bases at J, with 10 bases between. In its sample, this clonotype was seen a few times. Control patients had untreated stable or active relapsing-remitting multiple sclerosis by revised McDonald criteria.

This clonotype was obtained from a human donor with multiple sclerosis. The rearrangement uses TRBV14 and TRBJ1-1; D unclear. Sequences were obtained from CD8+ T cells from PBMCs. The CDR3 loop reads CASSLGFEAFF. DNA for the CDR3: TGTGCCAGCAGTCTCGGATTCGAAGCTTTCTTT.